What follows are 23 T cell receptor beta chains derived from one specimen sequenced in a study of T cells in localized non-small cell lung cancer. The table came from immunoSEQ multiplex PCR; TCRdb's copy has only in-frame clones and leaves some out. The sample consists of fewer than 100,000 clones, around 80% of them appearing once. Sequenced material: peripheral blood, taken before any cancer treatment. The receptor set was obtained from an older female donor with stage I lung adenocarcinoma.

CDR3 residues: CASSASTSGTQNTEAFF. Here the CDR3 DNA reads TGTGCCAGCAGCGCTTCGACCTCCGGGACACAGAACACTGAAGCTTTCTTT. This chain uses TRBV9 with TRBJ1-1; D is perhaps TRBD1 (6 bases). The CDR3 sequence is 17 residues long. The ends were cut back, 3 bases at V and 1 base at J, with 19 bases in the middle. CDR1 and CDR2 from the germline V gene are SGDLS and YYNGEE.

This chain connects TRBV28 to TRBJ2-5; no firm D call. Germline V CDR1 and CDR2: MDHEN, SYDVKM. The CDR3 consists of 15 residues. Trimming took 4 bases from V and 1 from J, leaving 13 bases between them. The CDR3 bases are TGTGCCAGCAGTTCCCTTTTGTCCCGCCAAGAGACCCAGTACTTC. Protein product: CASSSLLSRQETQYF.

This chain joins TRBV2 and TRBJ2-3, with D possibly called TRBD1 or TRBD2 (5 bases each). Trimming took off 2 bases at V and 0 bases at J, with 9 bases between the two ends. Germline values: CDR1 SNHLY, CDR2 FYNNEI. There are 15 residues in the CDR3. This CDR3 is CASSEWDASTDTQYF. Here the CDR3 DNA reads TGTGCCAGCAGTGAATGGGACGCTAGCACAGATACGCAGTATTTT.

The rearrangement joins TRBV6-1 to TRBJ1-2; 8 positions match TRBD1. The CDR3 is 14 amino acids. With 3 bases clipped from V and 10 bases from J, the junction kept 10 bases outside the gene matches. Germline V gene data show CDR1 as MNHNS and CDR2 as SASEGT. The CDR3 loop reads CASSDYRETGDYTF. The CDR3 DNA is TGTGCCAGCAGTGATTATAGGGAGACAGGGGACTACACCTTC.

The rearrangement uses TRBV29-1 and TRBJ1-3, with D perhaps TRBD1 (5 bases). Germline-derived CDR1 and CDR2 are SQVTM and ANQGSEA. The CDR3 length is 13 residues. With 4 bases removed from V and 0 bases from J, the gap between germline ends came to 7 bases. The CDR3 region has the DNA TGCAGCGTTGGGGGCGGCTCTGGAAACACCATATATTTT. Protein product: CSVGGGSGNTIYF.

This clone was observed a handful of times. The rearrangement uses TRBV4-3 and TRBJ1-1, with D tentatively TRBD1 (6 bases). Germline-derived CDR1 and CDR2 are LGHNA and YSLEER. CDR3 length: 15 amino acids. The V end lost 0 bases, the J end lost 1 base, and 9 bases lay between the germline ends. CDR3 bases: TGCGCCAGCAGCCAAGACAGGGGTGCGAACACTGAAGCTTTCTTT. This sequence encodes CASSQDRGANTEAFF.

The genes are TRBV30 and TRBJ1-2, with D perhaps TRBD1 (6 bases). Between the trimmed V and J ends, which lost 5 bases and 3 bases, there was a span of 28 bases. Germline lookup yields CDR1 GTSNPN and CDR2 SVGIG (reference sequence). This CDR3 is built from 18 residues. DNA of the CDR3: TGTGCCTGGGGGCCGAGGGGACGCTCAGGGGTTTGGGACTATGGCTACACCTTC. Amino acid sequence: CAWGPRGRSGVWDYGYTF.

The chain has TRBV28 and TRBJ2-1, with TRBD2 matching 14 bases. The junction had 9 bases not matched to a gene; V was cut back by 10 bases and J by 10 bases. Germline CDR1 and CDR2: MDHEN and SYDVKM. CDR3 length: 14 amino acids. This chain's CDR3 is CATETSGRAGEQFF. For the CDR3, the DNA is TGTGCCACCGAGACTAGCGGGAGGGCTGGGGAGCAGTTCTTC.

The chain carries TRBV7-9 and TRBJ1-2; TRBD1 matches 8 bases. Unmatched junction bases numbered 8, after V lost 3 bases and J lost 2 bases. The CDR3 runs to 16 residues. CDR1 is SEHNR, CDR2 FQNEAQ, per germline (reference sequence). CDR3 nucleotides: TGTGCCAGCAGCTTGGGACAGGAGTCCATAAACTATGGCTACACCTTC. Protein sequence: CASSLGQESINYGYTF.

CDR3 loop: CASSVAANTGELFF. The CDR3 region has the DNA TGTGCCAGCAGCGTAGCGGCGAACACCGGGGAGCTGTTTTTT. The gene calls are TRBV9 and TRBJ2-2; no definite D call. V lost 0 bases, J lost 0 bases, and 3 bases lay in between. The CDR3 is 14 residues long. Looked up from germline, CDR1 is SGDLS and CDR2 is YYNGEE.

This clone was found a few times. The chain carries TRBV5-1 and TRBJ2-7; D perhaps matches TRBD2 (6 bases). V lost 0 bases and J lost 5, with 12 bases in between. CDR3 length equals 14 residues. The germline CDR1 and CDR2 sequences are SGHRS and YFSETQ. The CDR3 DNA is TGCGCCAGCAGCTTGGTCCCCAGGGAGGACGAGCAGTACTTC. Translating gives CASSLVPREDEQYF.

On this clone itself: Other DNA sequences in this specimen translate into the identical CDR3. The V call is TRBV29-1, the J call TRBJ2-4; 11 nucleotides line up with TRBD1. Trimming took 6 bases from V and 7 from J; bases not matched to a gene: 2. The CDR3 is 12 amino acids. CDR1 and CDR2 from the germline V gene are SQVTM and ANQGSEA. In nucleotides, the CDR3 is TGCAGCGTAGGGACAGGGGGGAACATTCAGTACTTC. Translated, it gives CSVGTGGNIQYF.

The chain combines TRBV30 with TRBJ1-2; TRBD1 agrees at 9 bases. Germline V gene data show CDR1 as GTSNPN and CDR2 as SVGIG (reference sequence). V dropped 5 bases and J dropped 2; count of bases not matched to a gene: 0. The CDR3 runs to 12 residues. Written as DNA, the CDR3 is TGTGCCTGGGGACAGGGGAACTATGGCTACACCTTC. Its protein product is CAWGQGNYGYTF.

The genes are TRBV27 and TRBJ2-3, with TRBD2 matching over 9 bases. V gave up 6 bases and J gave up 1 base; unmatched junction bases: 2. Germline V gene data show CDR1 as MNHEY and CDR2 as SMNVEV (reference sequence). The CDR3 covers 14 residues. The CDR3 sequence: CASSRLAGTDTQYF. CDR3 DNA: TGTGCCAGCAGCAGACTAGCGGGCACAGATACGCAGTATTTT.

The chain couples TRBV4-1 to TRBJ1-2; D possibly corresponds to TRBD1 (6 bases). V was clipped by 0 bases and J by 7 bases, with 9 bases between them. CDR1 is MGHRA and CDR2 is YSYEKL in the germline V gene. CDR3 length: 13 residues. The CDR3 reads CASSQDTGFGYTF. CDR3 coding DNA: TGCGCCAGCAGCCAAGACACAGGGTTTGGCTACACCTTC.

J is TRBJ1-4 and V is TRBV5-6, with no clear D. Germline values: CDR1 SGHDT, CDR2 YYEEEE. V was trimmed by 3 bases and J by 8 bases, leaving 11 bases between them. The CDR3 spans 13 residues. The CDR3 nucleotides are TGTGCCAGCAGCTCGAGGGAGGGCGAAAAACTGTTTTTT. This codes for CASSSREGEKLFF.

The chain combines TRBV27 with TRBJ1-6; D ambiguous. CDR3 size: 14 residues. Trimming shortened V by 5 bases and J by 6 bases, and 11 bases separated the two germline ends. Germline assignment: CDR1 MNHEY and CDR2 SMNVEV (reference sequence). The CDR3 loop reads CASSNRVFNSPLHF. The CDR3, as DNA: TGTGCCAGCAGTAACCGGGTTTTTAATTCACCCCTCCACTTT.

This rearrangement joins TRBV5-1 to TRBJ2-5, with 15 bases that match TRBD2. Germline-derived CDR1 and CDR2 are SGHRS and YFSETQ. Trimming at V came to 7 bases and at J to 5 bases, leaving 12 bases not matched to a gene. CDR3 length: 17 amino acids. The CDR3 bases are TGCGCCAGCGGCACCGGACTAGCGGGGGGGTTGTGGGAGACCCAGTACTTC. Amino acids: CASGTGLAGGLWETQYF.

V usage is TRBV21-1 and J usage is TRBJ1-4. TRBV21-1 has pseudogene status. The CDR3 is made up of 11 amino acids. The DNA for the CDR3 is TGTGCCAGCAATTCTAATGAAAAACTGTTTTTT. Protein: CASNSNEKLFF.

This clone was detected only once. This chain uses TRBV7-2 with TRBJ1-5; no definite D call. The CDR3 sequence is 14 residues long. Germline values: CDR1 SGHTA, CDR2 FQGNSA. V was clipped by 4 bases and J by 3 bases, with 10 bases between them. CDR3 loop: CASSSGRYNQPQHF. The CDR3 region has the DNA TGTGCCAGCAGCTCCGGACGGTACAATCAGCCCCAGCATTTT.

The J gene is TRBJ1-1, the V gene TRBV25-1; D ambiguous. The CDR3 extends over 12 amino acids. Germline V gene sequence: CDR1 MGHDK, CDR2 SYGVNS. The V end was cut by 6 bases, the J end by 3 bases, with 8 bases between. The CDR3 DNA follows: TGTGCCAGCAGAGGAGACCACACTGAAGCTTTCTTT. Residues: CASRGDHTEAFF.

V usage is TRBV19 and J usage is TRBJ1-6, with TRBD1 matching over 8 bases. In germline, CDR1 is LNHDA, CDR2 SQIVND (reference sequence). The length of the CDR3 is 15 residues. The J segment lost 6 bases and the V segment lost 2 bases, leaving 3 bases of the junction unmatched. In DNA form, the CDR3 reads TGTGCCAGTAGTATAAGTCAGGGGGCTAATTCACCCCTCCACTTT. Translation gives CASSISQGANSPLHF.

This clone was picked up a small number of times. The rearrangement links TRBV7-6 to TRBJ1-6; TRBD1 aligns across 7 bases. The CDR3 spans 14 residues. The germline CDR1 and CDR2 sequences are SGHVS and FNYEAQ. The junction had 5 bases not matched to a gene; V was cut back by 4 bases and J by 8 bases. This chain's CDR3 is CASSSLGTDSPLHF. The CDR3 coding sequence is TGTGCCAGCAGCTCCCTCGGGACAGATTCACCCCTCCACTTT.